The source of this TCR beta chain is a study of CD8 T cells in Susac syndrome. The authors reverse transcribed about 0.5 to 1 ug RNA with random hexamers. TCRdb re-analysed the immunoSEQ multiplex PCR reads in MiXCR, keeping a single row per CDR3 protein. The sample consists of roughly 150,000 distinct CDR3 sequences, 92% of them appearing once. The V gene lost 5 bases and the J gene lost 4 bases, with 10 bases spanning the gap. This CDR3 region has 13 residues. Per germline, CDR1 SGHRS and CDR2 YFSETQ. Sequencing used CD4+ T cells from PBMCs. The receptor's source is a human donor in good health. The chain employs TRBV5-1 and TRBJ1-5, with a tentative D call TRBD1 (6 bases). The DNA of the CDR3 is TGCGCCAGCAGGGCAGGGGAAAATCAGCCCCAGCATTTT. This sequence encodes CASRAGENQPQHF.